These T cell receptor beta chains were read from a single sample in a study of CD8 T cells in ankylosing spondylitis. TCRdb itself ran the 5' RACE reads through MiXCR, one entry per CDR3 protein. This sample has about 500,000 distinct CDR3 sequences, with about 5.4% found just once. The specimen sequenced was blood, either unsorted or a sorted T cell fraction (not recorded which). These receptors all come from a male donor with ankylosing spondylitis. Both conserved end residues are part of each CDR3. D genes are given only for firm matches. Not all rows give a size; the values are once, few, many and, for expanded clones, a class.

v_call,d_call,j_call,clone_size,cdr3_aa,cdr3_nt
TRBV6-1,TRBD1,TRBJ2-7,-,CASSRFSGTGASYEQYF,TGTGCCAGCAGTCGTTTTTCCGGGACAGGAGCCTCCTACGAGCAGTACTTC
TRBV6-2/TRBV6-3,-,TRBJ1-5,many,CASSGVVGQPQHF,TGTGCCAGCAGCGGCGTGGTCGGTCAGCCCCAGCATTTT
TRBV7-2,-,TRBJ1-2,many,CASRQGVGYTF,TGTGCCAGCCGGCAAGGGGTTGGCTACACCTTC
TRBV7-9,-,TRBJ2-1,many,CASSHQGRGNEQFF,TGTGCCAGCAGCCACCAGGGACGTGGCAATGAGCAGTTCTTC
TRBV29-1,TRBD1,TRBJ2-7,many,CSVQTGTYEQYF,TGCAGCGTTCAGACAGGGACCTACGAGCAGTACTTC
TRBV18,-,TRBJ2-7,few,CASSPVPTYEQYF,TGTGCCAGCTCCCCGGTCCCAACTTACGAGCAGTACTTC
TRBV2,-,TRBJ1-1,few,CASAYIEAFF,TGTGCCAGCGCGTATATTGAAGCTTTCTTT
TRBV18,TRBD1,TRBJ2-7,many,CASSPQTGDYEQYF,TGTGCCAGCTCACCACAGACAGGGGACTACGAGCAGTACTTC
TRBV20-1,-,TRBJ2-4,-,CSATQGVGVIQYF,TGCAGTGCTACCCAGGGTGTCGGAGTAATTCAGTACTTC
TRBV7-2,TRBD2,TRBJ2-5,many,CASSLAMEIFSGPQETQYF,TGTGCCAGCAGCTTAGCGATGGAGATATTTAGCGGGCCACAAGAGACCCAGTACTTC
TRBV10-3,-,TRBJ1-5,many,CAIRSTENQPQHF,TGTGCCATCAGGTCGACAGAGAATCAGCCCCAGCATTTT
TRBV6-1,-,TRBJ1-1,many,CASSEVLGDTLGTEAFF,TGTGCCAGCAGTGAAGTTTTGGGGGACACTCTCGGGACTGAAGCTTTCTTT
TRBV6-2/TRBV6-3,TRBD1,TRBJ2-7,many,CACRDRLYEQYF,TGTGCCTGCCGGGACAGGCTCTACGAGCAGTACTTC
TRBV7-3,-,TRBJ2-1,-,CASSLRGSGNEQFF,TGTGCCAGCAGCTTAAGAGGATCAGGCAATGAGCAGTTCTTC
TRBV12-3/TRBV12-4,TRBD2,TRBJ2-7,many,CASGRGSYEQYF,TGTGCCAGCGGGAGGGGATCCTACGAGCAGTACTTC
TRBV5-1,-,TRBJ2-3,many,CASSLMGRSTDTQYF,TGCGCCAGCAGCTTGATGGGCAGATCCACAGATACGCAGTATTTT
TRBV28,-,TRBJ2-7,many,CASRTQGFLGYYEQYF,TGTGCCAGCAGAACGCAGGGGTTTCTGGGGTACTACGAGCAGTACTTC
TRBV5-1,-,TRBJ2-3,many,CASSGDGSTDTQYF,TGCGCCAGCAGCGGGGACGGGAGCACAGATACGCAGTATTTT
TRBV20-1,-,TRBJ1-1,many,CSARRNSRKVTEAFF,TGCAGTGCTAGACGGAACAGTCGCAAGGTGACTGAAGCTTTCTTT
TRBV20-1,TRBD1,TRBJ2-5,-,CSARPKARGQETQYF,TGCAGTGCTAGACCCAAGGCCAGGGGGCAAGAGACCCAGTACTTC
TRBV20-1,-,TRBJ1-5,many,CSAVGSTHQPQHF,TGCAGTGCAGTGGGGTCCACCCATCAGCCCCAGCATTTT
TRBV10-3,-,TRBJ2-3,many,CAISAQGSTDTQYF,TGTGCCATCAGTGCACAGGGTAGCACAGATACGCAGTATTTT
TRBV29-1,TRBD1,TRBJ1-4,many,CSVELQGANEKLFF,TGCAGCGTGGAGCTACAGGGGGCTAATGAAAAACTGTTTTTT
TRBV5-1,TRBD1,TRBJ2-2,many,CASSFGQGYTGELFF,TGCGCCAGCAGCTTTGGACAGGGCTACACCGGGGAGCTGTTTTTT
TRBV7-2,-,TRBJ1-5,many,CASSLDDEPQHF,TGTGCCAGCAGCTTAGACGATGAGCCCCAGCATTTT
TRBV7-2,-,TRBJ2-1,many,CASSLGGSNNEQFF,TGTGCCAGCAGCTTAGGTGGAAGTAACAATGAGCAGTTCTTC
TRBV6-1,-,TRBJ2-7,many,CASSRLGGDTYEQYF,TGTGCCAGCAGTCGCCTAGGCGGGGATACCTACGAGCAGTACTTC
TRBV5-1,-,TRBJ2-7,many,CASSPMAYLTGEQYF,TGCGCCAGCAGCCCTATGGCCTACCTGACGGGCGAGCAGTACTTC
TRBV6-1,-,TRBJ2-6,few,CASNGLSGANVLTF,TGTGCCAGCAATGGACTGTCTGGGGCCAACGTCCTGACTTTC
TRBV27,TRBD1,TRBJ2-7,-,CASSLWTGTSDEQYF,TGTGCCAGCAGTTTATGGACAGGGACCTCCGACGAGCAGTACTTC
TRBV5-1,-,TRBJ2-3,many,CASSYLQGDTQYF,TGCGCCAGCAGCTACCTACAGGGAGATACGCAGTATTTT
TRBV12-5,-,TRBJ2-1,few,CASGSPGLGNEQFF,TGTGCTAGTGGTTCCCCGGGACTGGGCAATGAGCAGTTCTTC
TRBV20-1,TRBD1,TRBJ1-2,many,CSAREAGTGGGYTF,TGCAGTGCTAGAGAGGCCGGGACAGGGGGTGGCTACACCTTC
TRBV7-7,TRBD2,TRBJ2-3,many,CASSRGSAGGTDTQYF,TGTGCTAGCAGCCGGGGGTCAGCGGGAGGTACAGATACGCAGTATTTT
TRBV4-1,-,TRBJ2-1,many,CASSQEANGRLSGGQFF,TGCGCCAGCAGCCAAGAAGCGAACGGGAGACTAAGTGGGGGGCAGTTCTTC
TRBV6-5,-,TRBJ2-5,many,CASSYWGSEETQYF,TGTGCCAGCAGTTACTGGGGCTCGGAAGAGACCCAGTACTTC
TRBV7-2,TRBD2,TRBJ2-1,-,CASSLAVLAGVGQFF,TGTGCCAGCAGCTTAGCGGTGCTAGCGGGAGTCGGGCAGTTCTTC
TRBV29-1,TRBD1,TRBJ1-2,many,CSVENDRGNYGYTF,TGCAGCGTTGAAAACGACAGGGGGAACTATGGCTACACCTTC
TRBV29-1,-,TRBJ2-2,many,CSVLTGELFF,TGCAGCGTACTGACAGGGGAGCTGTTTTTT